The TCR beta chain described here comes from a study of blood T cell repertoires in COVID-19. For the study at large: Nucleic acid was either cDNA or gDNA, and it came from T cells, B-cell-depleted T cells, or PBMCs.

The CDR3 has 16 residues. The junction had 11 bases not matched to a gene; V was cut back by 4 bases and J by 4 bases. CDR1 SGHDT and CDR2 YYEEEE come from the germline V gene. Assay: immunoSEQ multiplex PCR; the TCRdb copy retains only in-frame clones and omits some. Counted here are more than 200,000 clones, about 87% occurring once; the ten biggest clones make up more than 1.5%. What was sequenced was peripheral blood. This receptor was obtained from a man aged 70 or older with acute or convalescent COVID-19. The chain has TRBV5-6 and TRBJ1-2; 9 bases map to TRBD1. The CDR3 nucleotides are TGTGCCAGCAGCGGAGGGACAGGGAAGGTTACCTATGGCTACACCTTC. Protein product: CASSGGTGKVTYGYTF.